Each of the 15 T cell receptor beta chains below was sequenced from the same sample in a study of regulatory T cells in long-lasting Graves disease. Construction of the TCR beta libraries employed iRepertoire HTBI primers in conjunction with Arm-PCR of CDR3 regions. TCRdb re-called the multiplex PCR reads through MiXCR, storing one row per CDR3 protein. The sample has 200,000 to 250,000 distinct CDR3 sequences, about 17% seen once. The sample's time point: newly diagnosed GD, antithyroid drugs for less than 3 months. From PBMCs, RNA was extracted and then used to make the TCR library. The specimen comprised peripheral blood mononuclear cells (PBMCs), sampled at new diagnosis, from a patient treated with antithyroid drugs. The receptors here all came from a female donor with Graves disease.

This clonotype has a count of ten or more. The chain links TRBV2 to TRBJ2-7, with D uncertain. V was shortened by 6 bases and J by 2 bases, with 8 bases between the two germline ends. CDR1 is SNHLY, CDR2 FYNNEI, per germline. The CDR3 has 12 residues. Here the CDR3 reads CASSPTAYEQYF. The CDR3 bases are TGTGCCAGCAGCCCAACTGCCTACGAGCAGTACTTC. The variable domain in full, completed from reference TRBV2 and TRBJ2-7, reads EPEVTQTPSHQVTQMGQEVILRCVPISNHLYFYWYRQILGQKVEFLVSFYNNEISEKSEIFDDQFSVERPDGSNFTLKIRSTKLEDSAMYFCASSPTAYEQYFGPGTRLTVT.

This clonotype was seen at least ten times. The chain uses TRBV6-5 and TRBJ1-2, with TRBD1 as a possible D gene (5 bases). Germline V CDR1 and CDR2: MNHEY, SVGAGI. V dropped 3 bases and J dropped 4 bases, with 15 bases sitting between them. The CDR3 is made up of 15 amino acids. CDR3 sequence (DNA): TGTGCCAGCAGTTATCTGGACAAGGGAGTCTATGGCTACACCTTC. Its translation is CASSYLDKGVYGYTF.

The gene calls are TRBV6-1 and TRBJ2-5, with TRBD2 matching over 14 bases. The V segment lost 7 bases and the J segment 0 bases; nucleotides outside the gene matches: 7. Germline V gene sequence: CDR1 MNHNS, CDR2 SASEGT. The CDR3 consists of 17 residues. The DNA for the CDR3 is TGTGCCAGCACCGGACTAGCGGGAGGAACGTACCAAGAGACCCAGTACTTC. Translated: CASTGLAGGTYQETQYF.

Many counts were recorded for this clonotype. The rearrangement joins TRBV5-1 to TRBJ2-5, with D perhaps being TRBD1 or TRBD2 (6 bases each). The CDR3 extends over 14 amino acids. V lost 4 bases and J 4 bases, leaving 14 bases between the germline ends. Germline loops: CDR1 SGHRS, CDR2 YFSETQ. This CDR3 reads CASSHRGGRETQYF. The CDR3, as DNA: TGCGCCAGCAGCCACCGTGGGGGGCGAGAGACCCAGTACTTC.

V gene TRBV18 combines with J gene TRBJ2-1; D is possibly TRBD2 (6 bases). The ends were cut back, 2 bases at V and 7 bases at J, with 15 bases in the middle. The CDR3 covers 15 residues. Germline CDR1 is KGHSH and CDR2 is LQKENI. CDR3 protein: CASSPSGPGGNEQFF. As DNA, the CDR3 is TGTGCCAGCTCACCATCCGGGCCTGGGGGGAATGAGCAGTTCTTC.

This clonotype was seen at least ten times. This chain connects TRBV6-1 to TRBJ1-6, with a weak D call TRBD1 (6 bases). V lost 6 bases, J lost 8 bases, and 14 bases lay in between. This CDR3 spans 14 amino acids. The germline V gene has CDR1 MNHNS and CDR2 SASEGT. The CDR3 spells CASRPGGVHSPLHF. The DNA of the CDR3 is TGTGCCAGCAGACCCGGGGGCGTGCATTCACCCCTCCACTTT.

A remark on this clonotype: The likely explanation is a read error, given a far larger clone one base away. The rearrangement joins TRBV27 to TRBJ2-3; 11 positions match TRBD1. CDR3 length: 14 amino acids. V lost 4 bases to trimming and J lost 4 bases; unmatched junction nucleotides: 1. CDR1 and CDR2 from the germline V gene are MNHEY and SMNVEV (reference sequence). CDR3 residues: CASSWGQGADTQYF. The CDR3 bases are TGTGCCAGCAGTTGGGGACAGGGGGCAGATACGCAGTATTTT.

This clonotype appeared many times. The chain employs TRBV19 and TRBJ2-5; D may correspond to TRBD1 or TRBD2 (6 bases each). Germline CDR1 reads LNHDA; CDR2 reads SQIVND (reference sequence). Deletions cut 3 bases from V and 3 bases from J, with 14 bases between. The CDR3 loop spans 15 amino acids. CDR3 amino acids: CASSIPTGAKETQYF. For the CDR3, the DNA is TGTGCCAGTAGTATCCCCACGGGGGCCAAAGAGACCCAGTACTTC.

The V and J genes are TRBV12-3 or TRBV12-4 and TRBJ2-1; possibly TRBD2 for D (5 bases). V shed 6 bases and J shed 5 bases, with 8 bases lying between them. CDR3 length equals 12 residues. The CDR3 region has the DNA TGTGCCAGCAGAATCGGGGACAATGAGCAGTTCTTC. Translating gives CASRIGDNEQFF.

This rearrangement joins TRBV28 to TRBJ1-6; 7 nucleotides agree with TRBD1. The CDR3 sequence is 16 residues long. V was pared by 4 bases and J by 11 bases, with 14 bases of the junction left unmatched. Germline CDR1 and CDR2: MDHEN and SYDVKM. The CDR3 region is CASSSLTGTAVPPLHF. The CDR3, as DNA: TGTGCCAGCAGTTCACTCACCGGGACAGCCGTACCACCCCTCCACTTT.

This clonotype was recorded at least ten times. CDR3 nucleotides: TGCAGCGTTACAACAGGGTTAAGCTCCTACGAGCAGTACTTC. Its protein product is CSVTTGLSSYEQYF. The chain joins TRBV29-1 to TRBJ2-7, with TRBD1 as a possible D gene (6 bases). CDR1 SQVTM and CDR2 ANQGSEA come from the germline V gene. The CDR3 length is 14 residues. Trimming took 5 bases from V and 0 from J, leaving 14 bases between them.

This clonotype was counted ten times or more. This chain joins TRBV27 and TRBJ2-1, with a tentative D call TRBD1 (5 bases). The V end lost 1 base, the J end lost 6 bases, and 7 bases lay between the germline ends. CDR3 length: 13 residues. Germline V gene sequence: CDR1 MNHEY, CDR2 SMNVEV (reference sequence). CDR3 coding DNA: TGTGCCAGCAGTTTATTCCAGGGCAATGAGCAGTTCTTC. Translation: CASSLFQGNEQFF.

This clonotype was picked up many times. The rearrangement links TRBV20-1 to TRBJ2-7; D possibly corresponds to TRBD1 (5 bases). Trimming shortened V by 4 bases and J by 3 bases, and 16 bases separated the two germline ends. This CDR3 has 14 residues. CDR1 DFQATT and CDR2 SNEGSKA come from the germline V gene (reference sequence). The CDR3, as DNA: TGCAGTGCTACCCATCCGGCGACAGACTACGAGCAGTACTTC. This gives the protein CSATHPATDYEQYF.

This clonotype was picked up many times. The chain joins TRBV7-2 to TRBJ2-7; no definite D call. This CDR3 spans 13 amino acids. Per the germline V gene, CDR1 is SGHTA and CDR2 is FQGNSA. Between the trimmed V and J ends, which lost 4 bases and 3 bases, there was a span of 10 bases. CDR3 bases: TGTGCCAGCAGCTCCGGGCCTGACTACGAGCAGTACTTC. This codes for CASSSGPDYEQYF.

Many counts were recorded for this clonotype. V usage is TRBV9 and J usage is TRBJ2-2; 9 positions agree with TRBD1. V lost 4 bases to trimming and J lost 5 bases; unmatched junction nucleotides: 9. This CDR3 has 16 residues. The germline V gene encodes CDR1 SGDLS and CDR2 YYNGEE. CDR3 sequence (DNA): TGTGCCAGCAGCTTACGGACAGGGGATGTAACCGGGGAGCTGTTTTTT. It translates to CASSLRTGDVTGELFF. The full variable domain, completed using reference TRBV9 and TRBJ2-2, is DSGVTQTPKHLITATGQRVTLRCSPRSGDLSVYWYQQSLDQGLQFLIQYYNGEERAKGNILERFSAQQFPDLHSELNLSSLELGDSALYFCASSLRTGDVTGELFFGEGSRLTVL.